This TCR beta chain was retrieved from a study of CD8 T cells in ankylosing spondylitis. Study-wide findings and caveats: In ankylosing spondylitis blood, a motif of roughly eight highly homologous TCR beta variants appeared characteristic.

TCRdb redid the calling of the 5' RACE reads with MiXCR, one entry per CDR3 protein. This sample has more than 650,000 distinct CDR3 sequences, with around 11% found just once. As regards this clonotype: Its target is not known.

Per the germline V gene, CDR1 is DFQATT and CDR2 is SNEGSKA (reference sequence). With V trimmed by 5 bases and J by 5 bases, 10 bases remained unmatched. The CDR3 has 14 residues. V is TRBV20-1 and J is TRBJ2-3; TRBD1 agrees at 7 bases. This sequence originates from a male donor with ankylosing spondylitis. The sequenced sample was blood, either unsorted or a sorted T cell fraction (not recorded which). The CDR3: CSAEPGTALDTQYF. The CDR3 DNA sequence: TGCAGTGCTGAGCCCGGGACAGCGTTAGATACGCAGTATTTT.